This TCR beta chain was documented in a study of T cells in Graves' hyperthyroidism and ophthalmopathy. Study as a whole: Peripheral blood was obtained at initial diagnosis, preceding any treatment.

This clonotype has more than one count but fewer than ten. Its target is unknown. Study-level findings and limits: Median prediction lead before ophthalmopathy onset was around seven months with the model.

PBMCs stemmed from less than 13 ml fresh peripheral blood. TCR beta CDR3 regions were amplified from RNA transcripts. RT-PCR in the first round (using the HTBI primer set) targeted the TCR CDR3. TCRdb recomputed calls from the multiplex PCR reads with MiXCR, one row per CDR3 protein. Of 350,000 or so distinct CDR3 sequences in the sample, about 18% were seen once. CDR3 length: 14 amino acids. The V end lost 1 base, the J end lost 5 bases, and 11 bases lay between the germline ends. Per the germline V gene, CDR1 is SGHVS and CDR2 is FQNEAQ. J is TRBJ1-2 and V is TRBV7-8; D unclear. The sequence derives from a woman between 50 and 59 years old with Graves' hyperthyroidism. The source material was blood. This CDR3 reads CASSLDSTYYGYTF. The CDR3 DNA reads as TGTGCCAGCAGCTTAGACAGCACCTATTATGGCTACACCTTC.